Each of the 20 T cell receptor beta chains below was sequenced from the same sample in a study of shared clonotypes between healthy human individuals. Sequencing used immunoSEQ multiplex PCR; TCRdb keeps in-frame clones, though not all of them. The data show over a million clones, with around 97% seen just once and roughly 1.2% held by the top ten. Sequenced input: naive CD4+ T cells sorted from blood. Subset reported: CD45RA+ positively selected. Receptors originate from a man aged 30 to 45 in good health.

This clone was recorded a few times. The rearrangement links TRBV7-3 to TRBJ2-2; D gene ambiguous. Germline V lookup: CDR1 SGHTA, CDR2 FQGTGA. Deletions cut 3 bases from V and 2 bases from J, with 7 bases between. This CDR3 spans 14 amino acids. CDR3 in amino acids: CASSFDPNTGELFF. The CDR3 DNA sequence: TGTGCCAGCAGCTTTGATCCCAACACCGGGGAGCTGTTTTTT.

This sequence joins TRBV30 and TRBJ2-5; maybe TRBD1 (5 bases). The germline V gene has CDR1 GTSNPN and CDR2 SVGIG (reference sequence). The germline V and J ends were trimmed by 0 bases and 2 bases, with 10 bases remaining between them. CDR3 length: 14 residues. CDR3 amino acids: CAWSVLGLQETQYF. CDR3 sequence (DNA): TGTGCCTGGAGTGTTTTGGGGCTACAAGAGACCCAGTACTTC.

This chain links TRBV5-1 with TRBJ2-1, with TRBD2 matching over 11 bases. Unmatched junction bases numbered 9, after V lost 4 bases and J lost 0 bases. The germline CDR1 and CDR2 sequences are SGHRS and YFSETQ. This CDR3 is built from 18 residues. CDR3 in DNA: TGCGCCAGCAGCCCGCCGGGACTAGCGGCAAGCTCCTACAATGAGCAGTTCTTC. It is translated as CASSPPGLAASSYNEQFF.

CDR3 region: CASSEPTGTGNQPQHF. DNA of the CDR3: TGTGCCAGCAGTGAACCGACAGGGACAGGCAATCAGCCCCAGCATTTT. The V call is TRBV6-1, the J call TRBJ1-5, with 7 bases that match TRBD1. Germline assignment: CDR1 MNHNS and CDR2 SASEGT. V shed 2 bases and J 2 bases; nucleotides not matched to a gene: 6. The CDR3 is made up of 16 amino acids.

This clone has a handful of counts. This chain joins TRBV4-1 and TRBJ1-2; D is uncertain. Trimming removed 0 bases from V and 5 bases from J, with 16 bases in between. Germline V CDR1 and CDR2: MGHRA, YSYEKL. This CDR3 spans 16 amino acids. The CDR3 protein is CASSQDSPGVLYGYTF. CDR3 bases: TGCGCCAGCAGCCAAGATTCACCAGGAGTTCTGTATGGCTACACCTTC.

The chain employs TRBV7-9 and TRBJ1-1; D gene unclear. Trimming took 1 base from V and 3 from J, leaving 6 bases between them. Germline V gene sequence: CDR1 SEHNR, CDR2 FQNEAQ (reference sequence). The CDR3 has 13 residues. This CDR3 reads CASSLVSYTEAFF. The CDR3 nucleotides read TGTGCCAGCAGCTTAGTAAGCTACACTGAAGCTTTCTTT.

CDR3 in DNA: TGTGCCAGCAGCTTAACGGGGGAGCCCACTGAAGCTTTCTTT. Its protein product is CASSLTGEPTEAFF. V usage is TRBV7-3 and J usage is TRBJ1-1; D might be TRBD1 (5 bases). Germline V gene lookup returns CDR1 SGHTA and CDR2 FQGTGA. The ends were cut back, 0 bases at V and 4 bases at J, with 9 bases in the middle. The CDR3 has 14 amino acids.

This clone was observed once. The chain carries TRBV28 and TRBJ1-2, with TRBD1 matching over 7 bases. The V segment lost 6 bases and the J segment 3 bases; nucleotides outside the gene matches: 16. CDR3 size: 17 residues. Germline loops: CDR1 MDHEN, CDR2 SYDVKM. The CDR3 region has the DNA TGTGCCAGCAGAAGTAGGGGAGGAGGGGGCTTCGACTATGGCTACACCTTC. As protein: CASRSRGGGGFDYGYTF.

V and J are TRBV5-1 and TRBJ2-5; D perhaps matches TRBD2 (5 bases). V was clipped by 0 bases and J by 5 bases, with 14 bases between them. This CDR3 is built from 15 residues. Germline CDR1 SGHRS, CDR2 YFSETQ. In nucleotides, the CDR3 is TGCGCCAGCAGCTTGGTGACTTCGAGGGTTGAGACCCAGTACTTC. It codes for CASSLVTSRVETQYF.

The chain employs TRBV4-1 and TRBJ2-3; 7 bases align to TRBD2. The CDR3 is 15 residues long. CDR1 is MGHRA and CDR2 is YSYEKL in the germline V gene. Trimming removed 5 bases from V and 3 bases from J; junction bases left unmatched: 8. CDR3 bases: TGCGCCAGCAGCGGCGTTGGCGGGGGTACAGATACGCAGTATTTT. Translated: CASSGVGGGTDTQYF.

The rearrangement joins TRBV28 to TRBJ2-7; no definite D call. The CDR3 has 11 amino acids. V lost 5 bases to trimming and J lost 6 bases, with 8 bases between them. Germline assignment: CDR1 MDHEN and CDR2 SYDVKM. The CDR3 nucleotides are TGTGCCAGCAGTCGACGTTCCGAGCAGTACTTC. Translating gives CASSRRSEQYF.

This chain uses TRBV10-2 with TRBJ1-3, with unresolved D. Germline V gene data show CDR1 as WSHSY and CDR2 as SAAADI. The CDR3 has 15 residues. The V end was cut by 2 bases, the J end by 1 base, with 9 bases between. In nucleotides, the CDR3 is TGCGCCAGCAGTGAGAAGGTTTGGTCTGGAAACACCATATATTTT. Its translation is CASSEKVWSGNTIYF.

J is TRBJ1-1 and V is TRBV5-1, with TRBD1 matching over 10 bases. Germline lookup yields CDR1 SGHRS and CDR2 YFSETQ. The V and J ends lost 3 bases and 2 bases, in that order; junction bases with no gene match: 13. This CDR3 is 18 amino acids long. CDR3 nucleotide sequence: TGCGCCAGCAGCTCCGAGGGGCCGACAGGGGGCCTCAACACTGAAGCTTTCTTT. Amino acids: CASSSEGPTGGLNTEAFF.

The CDR3 sequence: CASSFTSNTEYF. For the CDR3, the DNA is TGTGCCAGCAGCTTTACATCTAACACAGAGTACTTC. The V and J genes are TRBV5-5 and TRBJ2-7; D is undetermined. Germline loops: CDR1 SGHKS, CDR2 YYEKEE (reference sequence). This CDR3 has 12 amino acids. V was pared by 2 bases and J by 11 bases, with 14 bases between.

The rearrangement links TRBV5-4 to TRBJ2-7, with D unclear. Per the germline V gene, CDR1 is SGHNT and CDR2 is YYREEE (reference sequence). This CDR3 is built from 11 residues. The V and J ends lost 0 bases and 7 bases respectively, with 5 bases between them. CDR3 DNA: TGTGCCAGCAGCTTGGATGTGGAGCAGTACTTC. As protein: CASSLDVEQYF.

This chain links TRBV10-1 with TRBJ2-7; D assignment may be TRBD1 or TRBD2 (5 bases each). The CDR3 runs 12 residues. The ends were cut back, 2 bases at V and 6 bases at J, with 8 bases in the middle. Germline-derived CDR1 and CDR2 are WNHNN and SYGVQD (reference sequence). CDR3 DNA sequence: TGCGCCAGCAGTGAGAGAGGGGCCGAGCAGTACTTC. Translation gives CASSERGAEQYF.

V and J are TRBV5-5 and TRBJ1-1; 8 nucleotides agree with TRBD1. The V segment lost 5 bases and the J segment 0 bases; nucleotides outside the gene matches: 12. Germline V gives CDR1 SGHKS, CDR2 YYEKEE (reference sequence). The CDR3 loop spans 17 amino acids. CDR3 nucleotides: TGTGCCAGCAGTCAGGACAGGGCCAAAACTTTGAACACTGAAGCTTTCTTT. Amino acids: CASSQDRAKTLNTEAFF.

The CDR3 here is CASSLANSGTSGSTDTQYF. Written as DNA, the CDR3 is TGCGCCAGCAGCTTGGCCAACTCCGGGACTAGCGGGAGCACAGATACGCAGTATTTT. This chain joins TRBV5-1 and TRBJ2-3; TRBD2 matches 12 bases. The CDR3 length is 19 residues. Per the germline V gene, CDR1 is SGHRS and CDR2 is YFSETQ. The V gene end was trimmed by 0 bases and the J gene end by 0 bases; junction bases not matched to a gene: 8.

Written as DNA, the CDR3 is TGTGCCAGCAGCGTAGACGGGAGAGGGCAAAATGAGCAGTTCTTC. Translation gives CASSVDGRGQNEQFF. V usage is TRBV9 and J usage is TRBJ2-1, with D possibly TRBD2 on 6 matching bases. The V gene lost 0 bases and the J gene lost 7 bases, with 14 bases spanning the gap. The V gene's germline CDR1 is SGDLS and CDR2 YYNGEE. The CDR3 has 15 amino acids.

The chain uses TRBV5-4 and TRBJ2-3; D possibly corresponds to TRBD2 (6 bases). This CDR3 has 15 amino acids. Germline CDR1 SGHNT, CDR2 YYREEE (reference sequence). Deletions cut 5 bases from V and 1 base from J, with 14 bases between. The CDR3 DNA is TGTGCCAGCAGTTGGGGGGATTGGGGCACAGATACGCAGTATTTT. It encodes CASSWGDWGTDTQYF.